This T cell receptor (beta chain) was profiled in a study of blood T cell repertoires in COVID-19. This CDR3 is built from 14 residues. V was pared by 6 bases and J by 3 bases, with 7 bases of the junction left unmatched. The germline gives CDR1 MGHDK, CDR2 SYGVNS. Everyone who took part was roughly 18 to 90 years old, and they came from about two dozen US areas. In the original analysis: The assay estimated nucleated cells by amplifying reference gene primers. Clones were read by immunoSEQ multiplex PCR, and TCRdb kept only the in-frame ones, dropping some. That table is the source of V, J and clone size, and D and trimming were worked out from the DNA. The sample shows 250,000 to 300,000 clones, roughly 85% of them seen only once.

The material sequenced was PBMCs or T cells enriched from blood (not recorded which). The chain has TRBV25-1 and TRBJ1-1; 7 bases are shared with TRBD1. The clonotype comes from a woman aged 45-59 years who had recovered from COVID-19. The CDR3 spells CASRQTGRYTEAFF. CDR3 DNA: TGTGCCAGCAGACAGACAGGGAGGTACACTGAAGCTTTCTTT.